These 28 T cell receptor beta chains were all obtained from the same sample, sequenced in a study of T cell responses to AZD1222 COVID-19 vaccine. Assay: immunoSEQ multiplex PCR; the TCRdb copy retains only in-frame clones and omits some. The profile covers around 100,000 clones, with nearly 90% appearing a single time and over 2% taken by the ten largest. The sample was peripheral blood, taken 28 days after the second AZD1222 dose. All receptors come from an adult who received the AZD1222 COVID-19 vaccine.

The chain combines TRBV7-9 with TRBJ2-3, with TRBD1 identical over 7 bases. Germline lookup yields CDR1 SEHNR and CDR2 FQNEAQ (reference sequence). The CDR3 is made up of 14 amino acids. V was clipped by 4 bases and J by 4 bases; unmatched bases: 5. CDR3: CASSSGTASDTQYF. CDR3 DNA sequence: TGTGCCAGCAGCTCTGGGACAGCTTCAGATACGCAGTATTTT.

In its sample, this clone was seen once. This chain joins TRBV20-1 and TRBJ1-5, with 7 bases aligning to TRBD1. Germline V lookup: CDR1 DFQATT, CDR2 SNEGSKA (reference sequence). V was clipped by 3 bases and J by 3 bases; unmatched bases: 11. CDR3 length: 16 amino acids. The CDR3 here is CSASSSWGQYNQPQHF. In nucleotides, the CDR3 is TGCAGTGCTAGTAGTTCCTGGGGACAGTACAATCAGCCCCAGCATTTT.

This chain's CDR3 is CASSPGTGKNEQFF. The CDR3 nucleotides read TGTGCCAGCAGTCCCGGGACTGGAAAAAATGAGCAGTTCTTC. V usage is TRBV7-3 and J usage is TRBJ2-1; D perhaps matches TRBD2 (6 bases). The V gene lost 6 bases and the J gene lost 7 bases, with 16 bases spanning the gap. Germline CDR1 is SGHTA and CDR2 is FQGTGA. This CDR3 comprises 14 residues.

The J gene is TRBJ2-1, the V gene TRBV7-9; possibly TRBD1 for D (5 bases). The CDR3 length is 13 residues. Germline CDR1 reads SEHNR; CDR2 reads FQNEAQ (reference sequence). Trimming cost V 1 base and J 8 bases, with 9 bases left between them. As DNA, the CDR3 is TGTGCCAGCAGCTTAGGGAGCAGGGATGAGCAGTTCTTC. This sequence encodes CASSLGSRDEQFF.

This chain connects TRBV12-5 to TRBJ1-2, with D hard to call. V was trimmed by 1 base and J by 6 bases, leaving 15 bases between them. The length of the CDR3 is 15 residues. Germline-derived CDR1 and CDR2 are LGHNT and FRNRAP. CDR3 nucleotide sequence: TGTGCTAGTGGTTTGGGAAACAGCGGTGTAAATGGCTACACCTTC. Amino acid sequence: CASGLGNSGVNGYTF.

The chain couples TRBV5-1 to TRBJ2-5, with D perhaps matching TRBD1 (5 bases). The V end lost 0 bases, the J end lost 2 bases, and 8 bases lay between the germline ends. This CDR3 has 14 residues. Germline CDR1 is SGHRS and CDR2 is YFSETQ. This chain's CDR3 is CASSLGGLQETQYF. The CDR3 bases are TGCGCCAGCAGCTTGGGGGGCTTGCAAGAGACCCAGTACTTC.

V and J are TRBV3-1 (or the pseudogene TRBV3-2) and TRBJ2-2, with D perhaps TRBD2 (6 bases). Germline V gene sequence: CDR1 LGHDT, CDR2 YNNKEL (reference sequence). The CDR3 consists of 14 residues. Trimming stripped 3 bases from V and 6 bases from J, with 11 bases between. CDR3 region: CASSHPLASGELFF. The CDR3 nucleotides read TGTGCCAGCAGCCACCCCCTAGCGTCCGGGGAGCTGTTTTTT.

This sequence joins TRBV18 and TRBJ2-5, with TRBD2 identical over 9 bases. CDR1 and CDR2 from the germline V gene are KGHSH and LQKENI. CDR3 length: 16 amino acids. V trimming: 6 bases; J trimming: 2 bases; junction bases outside the gene matches: 10. The CDR3 spells CASSPQGLAGQETQYF. CDR3 bases: TGTGCCAGCTCCCCCCAGGGACTAGCTGGACAAGAGACCCAGTACTTC.

This clone was seen only a few times. The chain joins TRBV5-6 to TRBJ1-2; D unclear. CDR1 and CDR2 (germline): SGHDT, YYEEEE. This CDR3 comprises 13 residues. V lost 6 bases, J lost 7 bases, and 16 bases lay in between. The CDR3 sequence is CASISSGAIGYTF. CDR3 nucleotides: TGTGCCAGCATCTCATCAGGAGCTATTGGCTACACCTTC.

The chain links TRBV3-1 (or the pseudogene TRBV3-2) to TRBJ1-3; perhaps TRBD1 as D (6 bases). Germline CDR1 reads LGHDT; CDR2 reads YNNKEL (reference sequence). The CDR3 runs 15 residues. Between the trimmed V and J ends, which lost 5 bases and 0 bases, there was a span of 11 bases. This CDR3 reads CASSATGDSGNTIYF. The CDR3 DNA reads as TGTGCCAGCAGCGCGACAGGTGACTCTGGAAACACCATATATTTT.

V is TRBV5-5 and J is TRBJ2-2; no reliable D call. V was clipped by 0 bases and J by 1 base, with 7 bases between them. Germline lookup yields CDR1 SGHKS and CDR2 YYEKEE (reference sequence). This CDR3 comprises 15 residues. CDR3 nucleotide sequence: TGTGCCAGCAGCTTGGTTCGAGTGAACACCGGGGAGCTGTTTTTT. It is translated as CASSLVRVNTGELFF.

The chain carries TRBV4-2 and TRBJ1-4; 8 bases are a match to TRBD1. CDR3 size: 15 residues. V was clipped by 4 bases and J by 5 bases; unmatched bases: 6. Germline V gene lookup returns CDR1 LGHNA and CDR2 YNFKEQ. In DNA, the CDR3 is TGTGCCAGCAGCCCCTCAGGGGGCGGGAATGAAAAACTGTTTTTT. Protein product: CASSPSGGGNEKLFF.

The chain employs TRBV9 and TRBJ2-3, with unresolved D. Trimming left V 0 bases short and J 3 bases short, with 5 bases between. Germline CDR1 reads SGDLS; CDR2 reads YYNGEE. This CDR3 has 13 amino acids. The CDR3 loop is CASSVVSTDTQYF. CDR3 bases: TGTGCCAGCAGCGTAGTTTCAACAGATACGCAGTATTTT.

The chain uses TRBV27 and TRBJ2-7; TRBD2 is a possible D gene (6 bases). The CDR3 runs 14 residues. Germline V gene data show CDR1 as MNHEY and CDR2 as SMNVEV (reference sequence). V was cut by 4 bases and J by 1 base, with 11 bases left in between. The CDR3 spells CASSSRGVSYEQYF. CDR3 coding DNA: TGTGCCAGCAGTTCCCGCGGGGTTTCCTACGAGCAGTACTTC.

V and J are TRBV7-8 and TRBJ1-2; 7 bases fit TRBD1. The V gene end was trimmed by 5 bases and the J gene end by 0 bases; junction bases not matched to a gene: 9. In germline, CDR1 is SGHVS, CDR2 FQNEAQ. The CDR3 sequence is 16 residues long. DNA of the CDR3: TGTGCCAGCAGCCTAGGGGGCAGACTGACTAACTATGGCTACACCTTC. This gives the protein CASSLGGRLTNYGYTF.

The rearrangement uses TRBV29-1 and TRBJ2-2; D tentatively reads TRBD1 or TRBD2 (5 bases each). V was shortened by 4 bases and J by 3 bases, with 12 bases between the two germline ends. This CDR3 is built from 14 residues. Germline CDR1 is SQVTM and CDR2 is ANQGSEA. CDR3 amino acids: CSVGGKRHTGELFF. CDR3 sequence (DNA): TGCAGCGTTGGGGGGAAGAGACACACCGGGGAGCTGTTTTTT.

The V and J genes are TRBV6-5 and TRBJ2-7; 10 bases fit TRBD2. The CDR3 is 13 residues long. The V gene end was trimmed by 6 bases and the J gene end by 3 bases; junction bases not matched to a gene: 2. Germline CDR1 is MNHEY and CDR2 is SVGAGI. This chain's CDR3 is CASRLAGRYEQYF. DNA for the CDR3: TGTGCCAGCAGACTAGCGGGACGCTACGAGCAGTACTTC.

The chain uses TRBV2 and TRBJ2-1, with 7 positions matching TRBD2. CDR1 and CDR2 (germline): SNHLY, FYNNEI. The CDR3 loop spans 17 amino acids. The V and J ends lost 6 bases and 0 bases, in that order; junction bases with no gene match: 11. CDR3 region: CASSTDLAAASYNEQFF. The CDR3 DNA sequence: TGTGCCAGCAGCACCGACCTAGCGGCTGCCTCCTACAATGAGCAGTTCTTC.

The V gene is TRBV5-6, the J gene TRBJ2-1; TRBD2 agrees at 9 bases. This CDR3 contains 16 residues. Germline V gene data show CDR1 as SGHDT and CDR2 as YYEEEE. Trimming cost V 3 bases and J 12 bases; bases outside gene matches: 16. The CDR3: CASSYRSGTSLTVQFF. The CDR3 DNA reads TGTGCCAGCAGCTACCGATCCGGGACTAGCCTAACGGTGCAGTTCTTC.

The V and J genes are TRBV27 and TRBJ2-6, with D hard to call. Germline V gene sequence: CDR1 MNHEY, CDR2 SMNVEV (reference sequence). Between the trimmed V and J ends, which lost 4 bases and 1 base, there was a span of 5 bases. The CDR3 runs to 14 residues. CDR3 in amino acids: CASSSLSGANVLTF. DNA for the CDR3: TGTGCCAGCAGTTCTCTGTCTGGGGCCAACGTCCTGACTTTC.

V usage is TRBV28 and J usage is TRBJ1-1; D ambiguous. The CDR3 sequence is 13 residues long. Between the trimmed V and J ends, which lost 6 bases and 1 base, there was a span of 9 bases. Germline lookup yields CDR1 MDHEN and CDR2 SYDVKM. The CDR3 coding sequence is TGTGCCAGCAGCTTACAACCGAACACTGAAGCTTTCTTT. This translates into CASSLQPNTEAFF. The full variable domain, completed using reference TRBV28 and TRBJ1-1, is DVKVTQSSRYLVKRTGEKVFLECVQDMDHENMFWYRQDPGLGLRLIYFSYDVKMKEKGDIPEGYSVSREKKERFSLILESASTNQTSMYLCASSLQPNTEAFFGQGTRLTVV.

This chain links TRBV5-4 with TRBJ1-2; the match to TRBD1 covers 7 bases. V lost 4 bases and J lost 8; bases outside the gene matches: 5. The CDR3 is made up of 12 amino acids. Germline CDR1 and CDR2: SGHNT and YYREEE (reference sequence). In nucleotides, the CDR3 is TGTGCCAGCAGCCCGGACAGGATGGGCTACACCTTC. This codes for CASSPDRMGYTF. Based on the CDR3 plus reference TRBV5-4 and TRBJ1-2, the full variable domain is ETGVTQSPTHLIKTRGQQVTLRCSSQSGHNTVSWYQQALGQGPQFIFQYYREEENGRGNFPPRFSGLQFPNYSSELNVNALELDDSALYLCASSPDRMGYTFGSGTRLTVV.

The V gene is TRBV6-4, the J gene TRBJ2-6; the D is unclear. V shed 6 bases and J shed 0 bases, with 12 bases lying between them. This CDR3 is built from 16 residues. CDR1 is MRHNA, CDR2 SNTAGT, per germline. This chain's CDR3 is CASSFRPSSGANVLTF. CDR3 nucleotides: TGTGCCAGCAGCTTCAGACCGAGCTCTGGGGCCAACGTCCTGACTTTC.

This chain links TRBV27 with TRBJ2-1, with TRBD1 matching over 9 bases. This CDR3 is built from 17 residues. Germline V gene sequence: CDR1 MNHEY, CDR2 SMNVEV (reference sequence). The J segment lost 2 bases and the V segment lost 5 bases, leaving 10 bases of the junction unmatched. CDR3 sequence (DNA): TGTGCCAGCAGTAAGAGCCGGGACAGGGCTCCCTACAATGAGCAGTTCTTC. Protein product: CASSKSRDRAPYNEQFF.

This sequence joins TRBV30 and TRBJ1-5, with a tentative D call TRBD1 (5 bases). Germline V gene sequence: CDR1 GTSNPN, CDR2 SVGIG (reference sequence). Trimming pared 2 bases from V and 1 base from J, leaving 6 bases between. This CDR3 comprises 13 residues. CDR3 nucleotides: TGTGCCTGGAGTAAGGGGAGCAATCAGCCCCAGCATTTT. The encoded protein is CAWSKGSNQPQHF.

V gene TRBV7-2 combines with J gene TRBJ1-3, with 9 bases identical to TRBD1. Germline CDR1 SGHTA, CDR2 FQGNSA. With V trimmed by 4 bases and J by 0 bases, 10 bases remained unmatched. The CDR3 runs 18 residues. The CDR3 region has the DNA TGTGCCAGCAGCTCACTCCAAGGGACAGGGTACTCTGGAAACACCATATATTTT. This codes for CASSSLQGTGYSGNTIYF. Looking up the rest from reference TRBV7-2 and TRBJ1-3 gives the full variable domain: GAGVSQSPSNKVTEKGKDVELRCDPISGHTALYWYRQSLGQGLEFLIYFQGNSAPDKSGLPSDRFSAERTGGSVSTLTIQRTQQEDSAVYLCASSSLQGTGYSGNTIYFGEGSWLTVV.

The J gene is TRBJ1-4, the V gene TRBV6-5; no definite D call. V lost 3 bases to trimming and J lost 7 bases, with 18 bases between them. The CDR3 has 16 residues. Per germline, CDR1 MNHEY and CDR2 SVGAGI. CDR3: CASSYSRGPWSEKLFF. For the CDR3, the DNA is TGTGCCAGCAGTTATAGCCGTGGGCCGTGGTCTGAAAAACTGTTTTTT.

This chain joins TRBV9 and TRBJ2-2; 10 bases map to TRBD1. This CDR3 is 16 amino acids long. The germline V gene has CDR1 SGDLS and CDR2 YYNGEE. V shed 0 bases, J shed 3 bases, and the junction held 2 bases outside the gene matches. The CDR3 DNA reads as TGTGCCAGCAGCGTAGATGGGACAGGGGACACCGGGGAGCTGTTTTTT. This translates into CASSVDGTGDTGELFF.